This paragraph reports one T cell receptor (beta chain). J gave up 6 bases and V 8 bases, and 13 bases lay outside the gene matches. Germline assignment: CDR1 MNHEY and CDR2 SVGAGI. The CDR3 runs to 15 residues. Here immunoSEQ multiplex PCR was the method, and the copy in TCRdb shows in-frame clones only, minus some. Of around 160,000 clones listed, about 80% are singletons. The source of the sample is a study of blood T cell repertoires in COVID-19. The wider study: Material from acute and convalescent COVID-19 was sourced from the United States, Italy and Spain.

This TCR came from a woman aged 55 to 70 who had recovered from COVID-19. The genes are TRBV6-5 and TRBJ1-5; 7 nucleotides agree with TRBD1. Material: PBMCs or T cells enriched from blood (not recorded which). In DNA, the CDR3 is TGTGCCAGCTACATATTGACAGGGTTAGCTCAGCCCCAGCATTTT. It translates to CASYILTGLAQPQHF.